This T cell receptor (beta chain) was recorded in a study of regulatory T cells in long-lasting Graves disease. Regarding the study as a whole: TCR diversity was lower in persistent than newly diagnosed Graves' disease.

As concerns this clonotype: Its antigen is undetermined. One end of the junction varies from germline; a read error may be responsible.

Specified time point: newly diagnosed GD, antithyroid drugs for less than 3 months. Construction of the TCR library relied on RNA isolated from PBMCs. Library construction for TCR beta used iRepertoire HTBI primers and Arm-PCR of CDR3 regions. Each CDR3 protein is one row after TCRdb ran MiXCR on the multiplex PCR reads. This table holds about 620,000 distinct CDR3 sequences, 16% found once. The CDR3 totals 15 residues. CDR1 is SGHRS, CDR2 YFSETQ, per germline. The same data also contributed to another study, on T cells in Graves' hyperthyroidism and ophthalmopathy.

The rearrangement joins TRBV5-1 to TRBJ2-7; TRBD2 aligns across 13 bases. This receptor was identified in a woman aged 30 to 39 with Graves disease. The sample consisted of peripheral blood mononuclear cells (PBMCs), taken at new diagnosis, from a patient treated with antithyroid drugs. The CDR3 DNA follows: TGTGCCAGCAGCCCACCGGGACTAGCGGGGAACGAGCAGTACTTC. This translates into CASSPPGLAGNEQYF.